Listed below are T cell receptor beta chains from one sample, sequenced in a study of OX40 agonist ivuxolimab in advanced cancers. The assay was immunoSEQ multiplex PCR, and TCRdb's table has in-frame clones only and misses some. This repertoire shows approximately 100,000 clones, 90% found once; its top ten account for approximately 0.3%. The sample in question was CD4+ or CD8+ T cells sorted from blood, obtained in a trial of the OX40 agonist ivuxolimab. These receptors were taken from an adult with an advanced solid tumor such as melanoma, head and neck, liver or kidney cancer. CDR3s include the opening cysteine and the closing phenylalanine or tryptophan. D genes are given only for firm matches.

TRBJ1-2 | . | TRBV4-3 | CASSQAPGASYGYTF | TGCGCCAGCAGCCAAGCCCCAGGGGCGTCCTATGGCTACACCTTC
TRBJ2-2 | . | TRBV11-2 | CASSFSGHTGELFF | TGTGCCAGCAGCTTTTCCGGGCACACCGGGGAGCTGTTTTTT
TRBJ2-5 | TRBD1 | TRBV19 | CASSLDRGGLAETQYF | TGTGCCAGTAGTTTAGACAGGGGAGGCCTAGCAGAGACCCAGTACTTC
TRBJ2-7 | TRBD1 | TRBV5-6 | CASSLRGRQGFNEQYF | TGTGCCAGCAGCTTGCGTGGACGACAGGGATTCAACGAGCAGTACTTC
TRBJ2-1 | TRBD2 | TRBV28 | CASTPLSGRGNEQFF | TGTGCCAGCACGCCTCTGAGCGGGAGGGGCAATGAGCAGTTCTTC
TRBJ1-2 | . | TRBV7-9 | CASSLGYGPVYGYTF | TGTGCCAGCAGCTTAGGCTACGGTCCGGTCTATGGCTACACCTTC
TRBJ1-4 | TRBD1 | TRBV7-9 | CAIRTGSNEKLFF | TGTGCCATTAGGACAGGGTCTAATGAAAAACTGTTTTTT
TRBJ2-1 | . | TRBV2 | CASKDWGDEQFF | TGTGCCAGCAAAGACTGGGGTGATGAGCAGTTCTTC
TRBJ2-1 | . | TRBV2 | CASSLGSTHNEQFF | TGTGCCAGCAGTCTCGGGAGTACCCACAATGAGCAGTTCTTC
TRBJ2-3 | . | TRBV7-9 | CASSLAGGSTDTQYF | TGTGCCAGCAGCTTAGCTGGGGGAAGCACAGATACGCAGTATTTT
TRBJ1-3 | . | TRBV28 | CASTRQFSGNTIYF | TGTGCCAGCACACGACAGTTCTCTGGAAACACCATATATTTT
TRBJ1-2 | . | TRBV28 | CASSLSGRNYGYTF | TGTGCCAGCAGTCTATCGGGACGGAACTATGGCTACACCTTC
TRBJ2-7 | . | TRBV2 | CASSGGGSGSYEQYF | TGTGCCAGCAGTGGCGGCGGAAGCGGGTCCTACGAGCAGTACTTC